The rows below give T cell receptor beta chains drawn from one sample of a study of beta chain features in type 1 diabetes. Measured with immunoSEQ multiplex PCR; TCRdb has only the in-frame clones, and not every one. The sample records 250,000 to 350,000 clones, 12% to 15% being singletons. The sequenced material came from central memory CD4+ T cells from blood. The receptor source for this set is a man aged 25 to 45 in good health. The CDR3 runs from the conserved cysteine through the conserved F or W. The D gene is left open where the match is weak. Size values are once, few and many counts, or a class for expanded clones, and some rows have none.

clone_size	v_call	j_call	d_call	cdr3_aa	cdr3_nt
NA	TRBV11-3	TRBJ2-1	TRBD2	CASIPTSGGNEQFF	TGTGCCAGCATCCCTACTAGCGGGGGAAATGAGCAGTTCTTC
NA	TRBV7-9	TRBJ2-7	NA	CASSPQYEQYF	TGTGCCAGCAGCCCCCAGTACGAGCAGTACTTC
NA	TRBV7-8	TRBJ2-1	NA	CASSANRDGGEQFF	TGTGCCAGCAGCGCTAACAGGGATGGGGGTGAGCAGTTCTTC
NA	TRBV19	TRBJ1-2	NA	CASSPRGSSYGYTF	TGTGCCAGTAGTCCCCGAGGGAGTTCCTATGGCTACACCTTC
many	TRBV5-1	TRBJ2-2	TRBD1	CASSLIDRGTGELFF	TGCGCCAGCAGCTTGATCGACAGGGGCACCGGGGAGCTGTTTTTT
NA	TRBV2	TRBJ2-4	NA	CASSASLSNIQYF	TGTGCCAGCAGCGCCTCGCTCTCAAACATTCAGTACTTC
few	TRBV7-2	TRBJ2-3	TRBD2	CASSVSGGNTDTQYF	TGTGCCAGCAGCGTAAGCGGGGGGAACACAGATACGCAGTATTTT
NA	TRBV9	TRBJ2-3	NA	CASRGSGSGQYF	TGTGCCAGCAGGGGAAGCGGGTCCGGGCAGTATTTT
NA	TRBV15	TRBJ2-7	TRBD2	CATSRAGGTILYEQYF	TGTGCCACCAGCAGGGCCGGGGGGACTATTCTTTACGAGCAGTACTTC
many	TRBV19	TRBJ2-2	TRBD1	CASLQGAGAGELFF	TGTGCCAGTCTACAGGGGGCAGGGGCCGGGGAGCTGTTTTTT
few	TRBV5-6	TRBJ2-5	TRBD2	CASSRIAGGRETQYF	TGTGCCAGCAGCCGAATAGCGGGGGGGCGTGAGACCCAGTACTTC
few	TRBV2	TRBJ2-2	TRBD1	CASALSGQLNTGELFF	TGTGCCAGCGCATTATCGGGACAGCTAAACACCGGGGAGCTGTTTTTT
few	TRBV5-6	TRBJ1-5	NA	CASSWWRQPQHF	TGTGCCAGCAGCTGGTGGAGGCAGCCCCAGCATTTT
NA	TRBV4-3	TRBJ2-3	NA	CASSQGAGEGTDTQYF	TGCGCCAGCAGCCAAGGGGCAGGGGAGGGCACAGATACGCAGTATTTT
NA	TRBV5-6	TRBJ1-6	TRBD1	CASSPLHRDRGPNSPLHF	TGTGCCAGCAGCCCCCTACACCGGGACAGGGGCCCTAATTCACCCCTCCACTTT
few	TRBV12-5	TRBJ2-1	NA	CASGVTVGGSNNEQFF	TGTGCTAGTGGCGTCACCGTGGGGGGCTCAAACAATGAGCAGTTCTTC
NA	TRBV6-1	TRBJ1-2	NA	CASRLRQFGYTF	TGTGCCAGCAGATTGAGACAGTTCGGCTACACCTTC
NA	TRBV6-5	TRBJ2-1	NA	CASRFGTSNEQFF	TGTGCCAGCAGATTTGGGACAAGCAATGAGCAGTTCTTC
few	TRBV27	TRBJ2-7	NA	CASSPTAEQYF	TGTGCCAGCAGTCCGACAGCGGAGCAGTACTTC
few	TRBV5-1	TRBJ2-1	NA	CASSWDGELHNEQFF	TGCGCCAGCAGCTGGGACGGAGAACTCCACAATGAGCAGTTCTTC
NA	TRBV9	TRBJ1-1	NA	CASSVALREEAFF	TGTGCCAGCAGCGTAGCGCTCCGTGAGGAAGCTTTCTTT
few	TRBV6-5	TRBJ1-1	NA	CASSYRGVGGTEAFF	TGTGCCAGCAGCTATAGGGGCGTGGGGGGCACTGAAGCTTTCTTT
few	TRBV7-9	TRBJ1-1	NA	CASSLEMNTEAFF	TGTGCCAGCAGCCTCGAAATGAACACTGAAGCTTTCTTT
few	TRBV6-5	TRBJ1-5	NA	CASSYLGGDQPQHF	TGTGCCAGCAGTTACTTGGGAGGAGATCAGCCCCAGCATTTT
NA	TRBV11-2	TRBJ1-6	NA	CASSPGLDRPLHF	TGTGCCAGCAGCCCAGGGTTGGATCGGCCCCTCCACTTT
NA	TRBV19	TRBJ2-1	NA	CASSIDRRASLASYNEQFF	TGTGCCAGTAGTATAGATCGAAGGGCTAGCCTTGCCTCCTACAATGAGCAGTTCTTC
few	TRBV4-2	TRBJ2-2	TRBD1	CASSQGTGSGTGELFF	TGTGCCAGCAGCCAAGGGACAGGGTCAGGCACCGGGGAGCTGTTTTTT
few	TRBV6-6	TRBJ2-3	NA	CASSLSNRASDTQYF	TGTGCCAGCAGTTTGAGTAATCGCGCTTCAGATACGCAGTATTTT
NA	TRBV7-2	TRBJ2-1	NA	CASSESGHSYNEQFF	TGTGCCAGCAGCGAAAGCGGCCACTCCTACAATGAGCAGTTCTTC
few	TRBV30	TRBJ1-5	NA	CAWSHRVHQPQHF	TGTGCCTGGAGCCACAGGGTACATCAGCCCCAGCATTTT
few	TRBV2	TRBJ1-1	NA	CASDLAREAFF	TGTGCCAGCGACTTGGCACGTGAAGCTTTCTTT
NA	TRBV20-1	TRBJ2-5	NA	CSVRRSETQYF	TGCAGTGTTCGGCGCTCGGAGACCCAGTACTTC
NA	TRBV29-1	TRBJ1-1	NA	CSVAQVGTEAFF	TGCAGCGTTGCACAGGTGGGCACTGAAGCTTTCTTT
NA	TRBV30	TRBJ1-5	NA	CAWNLGGTREAQHF	TGTGCCTGGAACCTCGGGGGTACACGGGAAGCCCAGCATTTT